Below, 13 T cell receptor beta chains from the same sample are listed, as sequenced in a study of blood T cell repertoires in COVID-19. Assay: immunoSEQ multiplex PCR; the TCRdb copy retains only in-frame clones and omits some. The sample yields 330,000 or so clones, approximately 89% seen once. The sequenced sample was PBMCs or T cells enriched from blood (not recorded which). These receptors were collected from a man younger than 40 who had recovered from COVID-19.

In its sample, this clone was seen a few times. This chain connects TRBV19 to TRBJ1-6, with TRBD1 identical over 9 bases. This CDR3 spans 15 amino acids. Unmatched junction bases numbered 7, after V lost 4 bases and J lost 9 bases. Germline CDR1 is LNHDA and CDR2 is SQIVND (reference sequence). CDR3 nucleotides: TGTGCCAGTAGTACAGGGGACAGGGTAGTTTCACCCCTCCACTTT. This codes for CASSTGDRVVSPLHF.

This chain's CDR3 is CASSLAKGFGQGADGYTF. DNA of the CDR3: TGTGCCAGCAGCTTAGCGAAGGGTTTTGGACAGGGGGCGGATGGCTACACCTTC. The rearrangement joins TRBV7-9 to TRBJ1-2, with 11 bases fitting TRBD1. Germline CDR1 and CDR2: SEHNR and FQNEAQ (reference sequence). The CDR3 has 18 residues. V was clipped by 0 bases and J by 6 bases; unmatched bases: 12.

The chain recombines TRBV29-1 with TRBJ2-4; 8 bases agree with TRBD1. Germline CDR1 reads SQVTM; CDR2 reads ANQGSEA. J gave up 7 bases and V 4 bases, and 3 bases lay outside the gene matches. This CDR3 region has 12 residues. The chain's CDR3 is CSVGTGINIQYF. As DNA, the CDR3 is TGCAGCGTTGGGACAGGGATCAACATTCAGTACTTC.

J is TRBJ2-1 and V is TRBV3-1 (or the pseudogene TRBV3-2); D call uncertain. With 0 bases removed from V and 6 bases from J, the gap between germline ends came to 21 bases. There are 18 residues in the CDR3. In germline, CDR1 is LGHDT, CDR2 YNNKEL (reference sequence). CDR3 residues: CASSQDSPVEYPSNEQFF. The CDR3 DNA reads TGTGCCAGCAGCCAAGATTCTCCCGTCGAATACCCTAGCAATGAGCAGTTCTTC.

The gene calls are TRBV27 and TRBJ2-3, with a tentative D call TRBD2 (5 bases). CDR1 MNHEY and CDR2 SMNVEV come from the germline V gene (reference sequence). The CDR3 length is 14 residues. Between the trimmed V and J ends, which lost 6 bases and 0 bases, there was a span of 10 bases. CDR3 DNA sequence: TGTGCCAGCAGCGGGGTACCGAGCACAGATACGCAGTATTTT. Protein product: CASSGVPSTDTQYF.

The rearrangement links TRBV10-3 to TRBJ1-5; perhaps TRBD1 as D (5 bases). This CDR3 has 15 residues. CDR1 is ENHRY, CDR2 SYGVKD, per germline. V lost 2 bases and J 5 bases, leaving 13 bases between the germline ends. The CDR3 loop reads CAISEGGDPDQPQHF. The CDR3 bases are TGTGCCATCAGTGAGGGAGGGGATCCGGATCAGCCCCAGCATTTT.

The gene calls are TRBV15 and TRBJ2-7; TRBD1 is a possible D gene (5 bases). The CDR3 runs 15 residues. The germline gives CDR1 LNHNV, CDR2 YYDKDF (reference sequence). Trimming removed 5 bases from V and 2 bases from J, with 16 bases in between. The CDR3 DNA is TGTGCCACCAGCGGCGACGGAACAGGTCCCTACGAGCAGTACTTC. Translated: CATSGDGTGPYEQYF.

The gene calls are TRBV3-1 (or the pseudogene TRBV3-2) and TRBJ2-1; 12 bases agree with TRBD2. V was pared by 1 base and J by 6 bases, with 7 bases of the junction left unmatched. Germline CDR1 is LGHDT and CDR2 is YNNKEL (reference sequence). The CDR3 runs 17 residues. The CDR3 DNA reads as TGTGCCAGCAGCCAAGGCCGAGGACTAGCGGGGCGCAATGAGCAGTTCTTC. Protein product: CASSQGRGLAGRNEQFF.

For this clone: The identical CDR3 is also encoded by other nucleotide sequences in the sample. The genes are TRBV9 and TRBJ1-1, with a weak D call TRBD1 (5 bases). Germline assignment: CDR1 SGDLS and CDR2 YYNGEE. CDR3 length: 13 amino acids. Trimming shortened V by 0 bases and J by 8 bases, and 11 bases separated the two germline ends. This chain's CDR3 is CASSVEGGAEAFF. The CDR3 DNA sequence: TGTGCCAGCAGCGTAGAGGGAGGGGCAGAAGCTTTCTTT.

This clone was found once. The chain has TRBV28 and TRBJ1-1; D is unclear. V lost 3 bases and J 3 bases, leaving 14 bases between the germline ends. The CDR3 contains 15 residues. CDR1 and CDR2 (germline): MDHEN, SYDVKM. CDR3 bases: TGTGCCAGCAGTTTCCCCGGCGGGTGGGACACTGAAGCTTTCTTT. It is translated as CASSFPGGWDTEAFF.

This chain joins TRBV5-1 and TRBJ1-1, with 7 bases that match TRBD1. This CDR3 has 14 residues. V lost 3 bases, J lost 4 bases, and 6 bases stayed unmatched. Germline assignment: CDR1 SGHRS and CDR2 YFSETQ. The CDR3 region is CASSSGGRGTEAFF. In nucleotides, the CDR3 is TGCGCCAGCAGCTCAGGGGGTCGGGGCACTGAAGCTTTCTTT.

The chain links TRBV28 to TRBJ1-3; D is unresolved. The V and J ends lost 2 bases and 7 bases respectively, with 12 bases between them. The CDR3 runs to 14 residues. Germline V CDR1 and CDR2: MDHEN, SYDVKM. CDR3 in DNA: TGTGCCAGCAGTTTAAGGCCCGTCGGGAACACCATATATTTT. Translation gives CASSLRPVGNTIYF.

V and J are TRBV27 and TRBJ2-5, with 7 positions matching TRBD2. The CDR3 is 14 amino acids. Trimming cost V 6 bases and J 0 bases; bases outside gene matches: 4. The germline gives CDR1 MNHEY, CDR2 SMNVEV (reference sequence). CDR3 protein: CASSPGLYQETQYF. CDR3 DNA sequence: TGTGCCAGCAGCCCGGGACTATACCAAGAGACCCAGTACTTC.